This T cell receptor (beta chain) stems from a study of PD-L1 blockade in urothelial cancer. For the study at large: Among blood samples, the median T cell count was about 130,000.

Notes on this clone: Antigen specificity is unknown.

Assay: immunoSEQ multiplex PCR; the TCRdb copy retains only in-frame clones and omits some. The sample gives more than 60,000 clones, almost 90% of which show up once; 11% is in the top ten. Study-level findings and limits: Better survival was predicted by below-median pretreatment blood TCR clonality.

The time point: peripheral blood 6 weeks after treatment start. This TCR derives from a man between 60 and 75 years old with urothelial cancer. This specimen was PBMCs, taken around atezolizumab (anti-PD-L1) treatment.

CDR3 residues: CASSYRTGTTEAFF. CDR3 bases: TGTGCCAGCAGTTACCGTACAGGTACCACTGAAGCTTTCTTT. The chain employs TRBV6-5 and TRBJ1-1; D is possibly TRBD1 (5 bases). The CDR3 is 14 residues long. Germline loops: CDR1 MNHEY, CDR2 SVGAGI. Trimming took off 2 bases at V and 4 bases at J, with 11 bases between the two ends.